The 9 T cell receptor beta chains below come from one sample, sequenced in a study of T cells in Graves' hyperthyroidism and ophthalmopathy. Amplification yielded TCR beta CDR3 regions, with RNA transcripts as the source. In the first-round RT-PCR of the TCR CDR3, the HTBI primer set was used. TCRdb used MiXCR to reprocess the multiplex PCR reads, holding one entry per CDR3 protein. The sample holds about 690,000 distinct CDR3 sequences, approximately 15% seen once. The source material was blood. Receptor source: a man aged 45 to 65 with Graves' hyperthyroidism.

The V call is TRBV6-1, the J call TRBJ2-7; 7 bases line up with TRBD2. The CDR3 runs 14 residues. Germline V gene sequence: CDR1 MNHNS, CDR2 SASEGT. Trimming took 4 bases from V and 2 from J; bases not matched to a gene: 5. Here the CDR3 DNA reads TGTGCCAGCAGTGGGAGACTAGCCCCCTACGAGCAGTACTTC. The encoded protein is CASSGRLAPYEQYF.

V gene TRBV6-2 or TRBV6-3 combines with J gene TRBJ1-5; D is ambiguous. In germline, CDR1 is MNHEY, CDR2 SVGEGT. This CDR3 region has 16 residues. V lost 0 bases, J lost 1 base, and 10 bases lay in between. The CDR3, as DNA: TGTGCCAGCAGTTACTCGGCAGACGGGAGCAATCAGCCCCAGCATTTT. Protein sequence: CASSYSADGSNQPQHF.

This clonotype was seen ten or more times. The J gene is TRBJ1-2, the V gene TRBV12-3 or TRBV12-4, with 7 bases lining up with TRBD1. The CDR3 is made up of 12 amino acids. The junction had 5 bases not matched to a gene; V was cut back by 7 bases and J by 6 bases. The CDR3 spells CASTPGTDGYTF. The CDR3 bases are TGTGCCAGCACCCCCGGGACAGATGGCTACACCTTC.

This clonotype was detected many times. The rearrangement joins TRBV7-2 to TRBJ2-5; no clear D. The germline V and J ends were trimmed by 3 bases and 5 bases, with 13 bases remaining between them. The V gene's germline CDR1 is SGHTA and CDR2 FQGNSA. This CDR3 is built from 14 residues. The CDR3 nucleotides are TGTGCCAGCAGCTTCCTACCGGAGATGGAGACCCAGTACTTC. Protein sequence: CASSFLPEMETQYF. Supplemented by reference TRBV7-2 and TRBJ2-5, the full variable domain reads GAGVSQSPSNKVTEKGKDVELRCDPISGHTALYWYRQSLGQGLEFLIYFQGNSAPDKSGLPSDRFSAERTGGSVSTLTIQRTQQEDSAVYLCASSFLPEMETQYFGPGTRLLVL.

CDR3 residues: CASSLEGGGWVDTQYF. As DNA, the CDR3 is TGTGCCAGCAGCTTGGAAGGGGGCGGATGGGTCGATACGCAGTATTTT. The chain couples TRBV5-4 to TRBJ2-3; 7 bases agree with TRBD1. The trim removed 0 bases at V and 6 bases at J, leaving 10 bases unmatched. The CDR3 extends over 16 amino acids. Germline values: CDR1 SGHNT, CDR2 YYREEE (reference sequence).

This clonotype was counted at least ten times. This chain uses TRBV18 with TRBJ2-5; possible D gene TRBD2, 5 bases. V dropped 6 bases and J dropped 0 bases, with 14 bases sitting between them. This CDR3 has 15 residues. The V gene's germline CDR1 is KGHSH and CDR2 LQKENI. CDR3 bases: TGTGCCAGCTCCCCGTCGTACGGGAACCAAGAGACCCAGTACTTC. Translating gives CASSPSYGNQETQYF.

Remarks on this clonotype: One junction end disagrees with the germline gene, perhaps due to a read error. The V gene is TRBV7-2, the J gene TRBJ1-1; no reliable D call. In germline, CDR1 is SGHTA, CDR2 FQGNSA. The CDR3 sequence is 17 residues long. The CDR3 nucleotides read TGTGCCAGCAGTGTCCGTGTGAGCGTTCTCATGAACACTGAAGCTTACTTC. Translating gives CASSVRVSVLMNTEAYF.

This clonotype was picked up many times. This sequence joins TRBV7-3 and TRBJ2-2; D is unclear. Trimming took 0 bases from V and 1 from J, leaving 9 bases between them. CDR3 length: 16 amino acids. Germline CDR1 is SGHTA and CDR2 is FQGTGA. CDR3 residues: CASSLTPRQNTGELFF. The CDR3 DNA follows: TGTGCCAGCAGCTTAACACCCAGACAGAACACCGGGGAGCTGTTTTTT.

The V call is TRBV6-2 or TRBV6-3, the J call TRBJ1-5; 8 bases are shared with TRBD1. The CDR3 loop spans 13 amino acids. V lost 5 bases to trimming and J lost 7 bases; unmatched junction nucleotides: 4. Germline CDR1 MNHEY, CDR2 SVGEGT. The DNA for the CDR3 is TGTGCCAGCAGTCGGGACAGGAGGCAGCCCCAGCATTTT. This gives the protein CASSRDRRQPQHF.